A selection of T cell receptor beta chains follows, all from one sample in a study of cytomegalovirus exposure and HLA in healthy donors. Profiled with immunoSEQ multiplex PCR; TCRdb holds only in-frame clones, not every one. The sample includes roughly 120,000 clones, around 80% seen only once; the top ten take around 8%. Input material: PBMCs. These receptors came from a female donor in good health and CMV-seropositive. Both conserved end residues are part of each CDR3. Fields, in order: J gene, V gene, D gene, clone size, CDR3 protein, CDR3 DNA. A D gene is named only where the DNA matches it firmly. The size entry is marked missing in some rows and otherwise reads once, few, many or a size class.

TRBJ2-1 TRBV28 NA NA CASRLGGQVLHNEQFF TGTGCCAGCAGGTTGGGGGGGCAGGTCTTACACAATGAGCAGTTCTTC
TRBJ1-5 TRBV19 NA NA CASSITGRGSNQPQHF TGTGCCAGTAGTATAACCGGCCGGGGTAGCAATCAGCCCCAGCATTTT
TRBJ2-2 TRBV5-6 TRBD2 NA CASSLLAGGNTGELFF TGTGCCAGCAGCTTATTGGCGGGGGGGAACACCGGGGAGCTGTTTTTT
TRBJ2-2 TRBV5-1 TRBD2 few CASSPTSGGASGELFF TGCGCCAGCAGCCCTACTAGCGGGGGGGCCTCCGGGGAGCTGTTTTTT
TRBJ2-3 TRBV7-3 NA NA CASSFGGTDTQYF TGTGCCAGCAGCTTCGGGGGCACAGATACGCAGTATTTT
TRBJ2-1 TRBV6-6 NA NA CASSYSFAGANNEQFF TGTGCCAGCAGTTACTCCTTCGCGGGGGCGAACAATGAGCAGTTCTTC
TRBJ2-3 TRBV19 NA NA CASKAQGADTQYF TGTGCCAGTAAAGCGCAGGGTGCAGATACGCAGTATTTT
TRBJ2-5 TRBV29-1 NA NA CSVGQGQETQYF TGCAGCGTTGGGCAGGGTCAAGAGACCCAGTACTTC
TRBJ1-1 TRBV20-1 NA NA CSARDRGEAFF TGCAGTGCTAGAGATCGGGGTGAAGCTTTCTTT
TRBJ1-2 TRBV2 TRBD1 few CASTLQGLGMGYTF TGTGCCAGCACCTTACAGGGGCTAGGGATGGGCTACACCTTC
TRBJ2-5 TRBV6-1 TRBD2 NA CASSWGGQETQYF TGTGCCAGCAGTTGGGGGGGCCAAGAGACCCAGTACTTC
TRBJ2-1 TRBV2 TRBD1 NA CASPTSTGGGEQFF TGTGCCAGCCCGACTTCGACAGGGGGCGGAGAGCAGTTCTTC
TRBJ2-5 TRBV2 TRBD2 NA CASTLGGTSGSSETQYF TGTGCCAGCACTCTCGGTGGGACTAGCGGGAGCTCTGAGACCCAGTACTTC
TRBJ2-7 TRBV11-3 TRBD2 NA CASRPKGTSAGSYEQYF TGTGCCAGCAGGCCAAAGGGGACTAGCGCTGGCTCCTACGAGCAGTACTTC
TRBJ2-2 TRBV5-1 NA NA CASSLSTVNTGELFF TGCGCCAGCAGCTTGTCGACAGTGAACACCGGGGAGCTGTTTTTT
TRBJ1-2 TRBV2 NA NA CASKNLPGRGGYTF TGTGCCAGCAAGAATCTCCCGGGAAGAGGGGGCTACACCTTC
TRBJ2-7 TRBV2 TRBD2 NA CASGLAGYEQYF TGTGCCAGCGGACTAGCGGGCTACGAGCAGTACTTC
TRBJ2-3 TRBV5-8 TRBD1 NA CASSLNYRGTQYF TGTGCCAGCAGCTTAAACTACAGGGGGACGCAGTATTTT
TRBJ2-2 TRBV7-3 TRBD2 once CASSRTSGITGELFF TGTGCCAGCAGTCGGACTAGCGGTATCACCGGGGAGCTGTTTTTT
TRBJ2-1 TRBV7-9 TRBD2 NA CASGWTSGVHNEQFF TGTGCCAGCGGGTGGACTAGCGGGGTTCACAATGAGCAGTTCTTC
TRBJ2-1 TRBV30 NA NA CAWSGIGNRYNEQFF TGTGCCTGGAGCGGGATAGGGAATCGTTACAATGAGCAGTTCTTC
TRBJ1-5 TRBV2 TRBD1 few CASSDGTANQPQHF TGTGCCAGCAGTGACGGGACAGCGAATCAGCCCCAGCATTTT
TRBJ2-1 TRBV4-3 TRBD2 NA CASSQELAGEQFF TGCGCCAGCAGCCAAGAACTAGCGGGGGAGCAGTTCTTC
TRBJ1-5 TRBV6-5 NA NA CASSPGQRNQPQHF TGTGCCAGCAGCCCAGGACAGCGCAATCAGCCCCAGCATTTT
TRBJ1-6 TRBV5-6 TRBD1 NA CASSSGVGGNNSPLHF TGTGCCAGCAGCTCGGGGGTAGGGGGCAACAATTCACCCCTCCACTTT
TRBJ1-2 TRBV11-2 TRBD1 NA CASRPVAGGGYTF TGTGCCAGCCGCCCTGTTGCAGGGGGAGGCTACACCTTC
TRBJ1-1 TRBV7-8 NA NA CASRGTSSPVGTEAFF TGTGCCAGCCGCGGGACTTCGAGTCCGGTGGGGACTGAAGCTTTCTTT
TRBJ1-2 TRBV4-3 NA NA CASSQDQGRYGYTF TGCGCCAGCAGCCAAGATCAGGGGCGCTATGGCTACACCTTC
TRBJ1-5 TRBV19 TRBD1 NA CASSDRVANQPQHF TGTGCCAGTAGTGACAGGGTGGCCAATCAGCCCCAGCATTTT
TRBJ2-6 TRBV7-2 NA once CASSSNIGRGGRANVLTF TGTGCCAGCAGCTCAAACATTGGCAGGGGCGGCCGGGCCAACGTCCTGACTTTC
TRBJ1-1 TRBV25-1 TRBD1 NA CASSDRQGRSAEAFF TGTGCCAGCAGTGATCGACAGGGGAGAAGCGCTGAAGCTTTCTTT
TRBJ1-4 TRBV27 NA once CASRDGGANEKLFF TGTGCCAGCAGGGACGGGGGGGCTAATGAAAAACTGTTTTTT
TRBJ1-5 TRBV10-3 TRBD1 few CAIQSTGDQPQHF TGTGCCATCCAGTCGACAGGGGACCAGCCCCAGCATTTT
TRBJ2-1 TRBV5-6 NA few CASSFAGYEQFF TGTGCCAGCAGTTTTGCGGGGTATGAGCAGTTCTTC
TRBJ2-5 TRBV28 TRBD1 NA CASSSPDREETQYF TGTGCCAGCAGTTCCCCAGACAGGGAGGAGACCCAGTACTTC
TRBJ2-1 TRBV25-1 TRBD2 NA CASRSSGGAIEQFF TGTGCCAGCAGAAGTAGCGGGGGGGCCATCGAGCAGTTCTTC